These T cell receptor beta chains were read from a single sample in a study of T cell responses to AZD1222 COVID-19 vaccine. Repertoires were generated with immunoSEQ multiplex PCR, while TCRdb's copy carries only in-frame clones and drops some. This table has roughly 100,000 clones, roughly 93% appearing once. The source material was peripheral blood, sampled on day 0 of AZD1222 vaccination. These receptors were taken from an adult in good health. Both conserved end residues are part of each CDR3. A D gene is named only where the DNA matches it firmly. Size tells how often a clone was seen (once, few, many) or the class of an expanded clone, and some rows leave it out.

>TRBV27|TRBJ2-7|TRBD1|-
CASSTGTDYYEQYF
TGTGCCAGCAGTACCGGGACAGACTACTACGAGCAGTACTTC
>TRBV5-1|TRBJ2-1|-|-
CASSLSSSIGNEQFF
TGCGCCAGCAGCTTGAGTAGTAGCATAGGCAATGAGCAGTTCTTC
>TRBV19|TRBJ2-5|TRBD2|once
CASSIDLPRGGETQYF
TGTGCCAGTAGTATAGATCTACCCCGGGGGGGAGAGACCCAGTACTTC
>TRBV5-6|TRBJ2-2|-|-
CASSLRGPNTGELFF
TGTGCCAGCAGCCTTCGGGGACCGAACACCGGGGAGCTGTTTTTT
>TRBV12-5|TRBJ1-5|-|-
CASARRQGQPQHF
TGTGCTAGTGCCCGACGGCAGGGTCAGCCCCAGCATTTT
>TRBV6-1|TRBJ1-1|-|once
CASSEAAGDNEAFF
TGTGCCAGCAGTGAAGCAGCCGGGGACAATGAAGCTTTCTTT
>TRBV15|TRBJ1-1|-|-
CATSRDFSYTEAFF
TGTGCCACCAGCAGAGATTTCAGTTACACTGAAGCTTTCTTT
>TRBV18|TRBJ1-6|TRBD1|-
CASSRMDRASPLHF
TGTGCCAGCTCCCGCATGGACAGGGCTTCACCCCTCCACTTT
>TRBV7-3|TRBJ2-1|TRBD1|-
CASGKDGSQGDGDNEQFF
TGTGCCAGCGGGAAAGATGGTTCTCAGGGGGATGGGGACAATGAGCAGTTCTTC
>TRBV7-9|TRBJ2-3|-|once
CASSSGAGYTQYF
TGTGCCAGCAGCTCCGGCGCGGGGTATACGCAGTATTTT
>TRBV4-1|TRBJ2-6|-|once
CASSQGTASGANVLTF
TGCGCCAGCAGCCAGGGGACGGCATCTGGGGCCAACGTCCTGACTTTC
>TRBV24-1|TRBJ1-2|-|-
CATSDLSSYGYTF
TGTGCCACCAGTGATTTGAGTAGCTATGGCTACACCTTC
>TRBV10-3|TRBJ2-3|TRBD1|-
CAIRGQSSTDTQYF
TGTGCCATCAGGGGACAGTCTAGCACAGATACGCAGTATTTT
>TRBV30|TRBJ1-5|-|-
CAWSIPQNNQPQHF
TGTGCCTGGTCAATCCCACAGAACAATCAGCCCCAGCATTTT
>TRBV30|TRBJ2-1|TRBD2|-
CAWSVGLAGANEQFF
TGTGCCTGGAGTGTGGGACTAGCGGGAGCGAATGAGCAGTTCTTC
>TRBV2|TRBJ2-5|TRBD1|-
CATMQGVSETQYF
TGTGCCACTATGCAGGGGGTCAGTGAGACCCAGTACTTC
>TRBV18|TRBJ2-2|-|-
CASSPPNTRGNTGELFF
TGTGCCAGCTCACCACCGAATACGCGGGGGAACACCGGGGAGCTGTTTTTT
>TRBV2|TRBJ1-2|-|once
CASRRVAGSPNYGYTF
TGTGCCAGCAGGAGGGTCGCAGGGTCACCGAACTATGGCTACACCTTC
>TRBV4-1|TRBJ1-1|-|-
CASSQDLLLAVNTEAFF
TGCGCCAGCAGCCAAGATCTTTTACTAGCGGTGAACACTGAAGCTTTCTTT
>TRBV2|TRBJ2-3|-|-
CASGLGSTDTQYF
TGTGCCAGCGGCCTGGGGAGCACAGATACGCAGTATTTT
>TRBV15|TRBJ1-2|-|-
CATSRGAEGYGYTF
TGTGCCACCAGCAGAGGGGCAGAGGGCTATGGCTACACCTTC
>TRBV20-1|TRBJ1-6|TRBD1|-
CSASWDSNSPLHF
TGCAGTGCCAGTTGGGACAGCAATTCACCCCTCCACTTT
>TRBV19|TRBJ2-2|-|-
CASSMSGARELFF
TGTGCCAGTAGTATGTCAGGAGCGCGGGAGCTGTTTTTT
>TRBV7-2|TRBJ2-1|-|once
CASAFSWSSYNEQFF
TGTGCCAGCGCCTTCAGCTGGAGCTCCTACAATGAGCAGTTCTTC
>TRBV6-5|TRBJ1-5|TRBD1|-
CASGFRDRVYQPQHF
TGTGCCAGCGGCTTCCGCGACAGGGTTTATCAGCCCCAGCATTTT
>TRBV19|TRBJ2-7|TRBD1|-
CASSILRGPSYEQYF
TGTGCCAGTAGTATTCTTAGGGGGCCGTCCTACGAGCAGTACTTC
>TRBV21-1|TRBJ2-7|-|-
CASSNYEQYF
TGTGCCAGCAGCAACTACGAGCAGTACTTC
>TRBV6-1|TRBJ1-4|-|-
CASSEGLTNEKLFF
TGTGCCAGCAGTGAGGGGCTTACTAATGAAAAACTGTTTTTT
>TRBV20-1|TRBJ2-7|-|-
CSAVGDWEQYF
TGCAGTGCCGTAGGAGACTGGGAGCAGTACTTC
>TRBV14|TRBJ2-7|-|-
CASSGGGRGPYYEQYF
TGTGCCAGCAGCGGCGGTGGACGAGGCCCCTACTACGAGCAGTACTTC
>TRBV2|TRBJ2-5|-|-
CASTSGETQYF
TGTGCCAGCACGTCAGGGGAGACCCAGTACTTC
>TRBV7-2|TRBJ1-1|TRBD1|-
CASSPPGQPMNTEAFF
TGTGCCAGCAGCCCGCCGGGACAGCCCATGAACACTGAAGCTTTCTTT
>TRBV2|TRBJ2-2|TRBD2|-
CASKGLAANTGELFF
TGTGCCAGCAAGGGACTAGCGGCGAACACCGGGGAGCTGTTTTTT